The rows below give T cell receptor beta chains drawn from one sample of a study of CD8 T cells in Susac syndrome. TCRdb fed the immunoSEQ multiplex PCR reads into MiXCR, producing one record per CDR3 protein. The repertoire consists of under 150,000 distinct CDR3 sequences, with just under 95% occurring once and the leading ten covering roughly 0.14%. Sequencing was performed on CD4+ T cells from PBMCs. The receptors originated from a human donor with Susac syndrome. Both conserved end residues are part of each CDR3. Fields, in order: J gene, V gene, clone size, D gene, CDR3 protein, CDR3 DNA. D genes are given only for firm matches. Rows may omit the clone size; those that give it use once, few, many or a size class.

j_call: TRBJ2-3
v_call: TRBV12-3/TRBV12-4
clone_size: .
d_call: .
cdr3_aa: CASSLRDFSDTQYF
cdr3_nt: TGTGCCAGCAGTTTGCGGGACTTTTCAGATACGCAGTATTTT

j_call: TRBJ1-5
v_call: TRBV30
clone_size: .
d_call: .
cdr3_aa: CAWTPKGRSNQPQHF
cdr3_nt: TGTGCCTGGACCCCGAAGGGTCGGAGCAATCAGCCCCAGCATTTT

j_call: TRBJ2-2
v_call: TRBV12-3/TRBV12-4
clone_size: .
d_call: .
cdr3_aa: CASSPRLNGELFF
cdr3_nt: TGTGCCAGCAGTCCCCGGCTAAACGGGGAGCTGTTTTTT

j_call: TRBJ2-6
v_call: TRBV6-6
clone_size: .
d_call: TRBD1
cdr3_aa: CASRRQGSGANVLTF
cdr3_nt: TGTGCCAGCAGGCGACAGGGGTCTGGGGCCAACGTCCTGACTTTC

j_call: TRBJ1-2
v_call: TRBV15
clone_size: .
d_call: TRBD1
cdr3_aa: CATSGDRDRGYTF
cdr3_nt: TGTGCCACCAGCGGGGACAGGGACCGTGGCTACACCTTC

j_call: TRBJ1-2
v_call: TRBV3-1
clone_size: .
d_call: .
cdr3_aa: CASSPVVAVYGYTF
cdr3_nt: TGTGCCAGCAGCCCCGTTGTGGCAGTCTATGGCTACACCTTC

j_call: TRBJ1-2
v_call: TRBV7-2
clone_size: .
d_call: .
cdr3_aa: CASSHYTNYGYTF
cdr3_nt: TGTGCCAGCAGCCATTACACTAACTATGGCTACACCTTC

j_call: TRBJ2-7
v_call: TRBV27
clone_size: .
d_call: TRBD2
cdr3_aa: CASSIAGRSSYEQYF
cdr3_nt: TGTGCCAGCAGTATAGCGGGGCGTAGCTCCTACGAGCAGTACTTC

j_call: TRBJ2-1
v_call: TRBV9
clone_size: few
d_call: .
cdr3_aa: CASSVGDSSYNEQFF
cdr3_nt: TGTGCCAGCAGCGTTGGCGACAGCTCCTACAATGAGCAGTTCTTC

j_call: TRBJ1-1
v_call: TRBV7-9
clone_size: once
d_call: TRBD1
cdr3_aa: CASSLDRVGQSEAFF
cdr3_nt: TGTGCCAGCAGCTTAGATAGAGTGGGACAGAGTGAAGCTTTCTTT

j_call: TRBJ1-2
v_call: TRBV30
clone_size: .
d_call: TRBD1
cdr3_aa: CAWGAGTGSYGYTF
cdr3_nt: TGTGCCTGGGGGGCCGGGACAGGGAGCTATGGCTACACCTTC

j_call: TRBJ2-5
v_call: TRBV11-2
clone_size: .
d_call: TRBD1
cdr3_aa: CASSFGDRWYQETQYF
cdr3_nt: TGTGCCAGCAGCTTCGGGGACAGGTGGTACCAAGAGACCCAGTACTTC

j_call: TRBJ2-7
v_call: TRBV5-6
clone_size: .
d_call: .
cdr3_aa: CASSPTRVELAEQYF
cdr3_nt: TGTGCCAGCAGCCCCACGAGGGTCGAGCTAGCCGAGCAGTACTTC

j_call: TRBJ2-5
v_call: TRBV28
clone_size: once
d_call: TRBD1
cdr3_aa: CASRPRTGQETQYF
cdr3_nt: TGTGCCAGCAGGCCACGGACAGGGCAAGAGACCCAGTACTTC

j_call: TRBJ2-7
v_call: TRBV6-1
clone_size: .
d_call: .
cdr3_aa: CATRTAASYEQYF
cdr3_nt: TGTGCCACCAGGACAGCAGCCTCCTACGAGCAGTACTTC

j_call: TRBJ2-1
v_call: TRBV5-1
clone_size: .
d_call: TRBD2
cdr3_aa: CASSLAGGDNNEQFF
cdr3_nt: TGCGCCAGCAGCTTGGCGGGGGGAGATAACAATGAGCAGTTCTTC

j_call: TRBJ1-6
v_call: TRBV3-1
clone_size: .
d_call: TRBD1
cdr3_aa: CASRRTGPDGGLHF
cdr3_nt: TGTGCCAGCAGACGGACAGGCCCCGATGGTGGCCTCCACTTT

j_call: TRBJ2-3
v_call: TRBV5-1
clone_size: .
d_call: TRBD2
cdr3_aa: CASSFGTSGEDTQYF
cdr3_nt: TGCGCCAGCAGCTTTGGGACTAGCGGGGAGGATACGCAGTATTTT

j_call: TRBJ1-1
v_call: TRBV5-1
clone_size: .
d_call: TRBD1
cdr3_aa: CASSPDGQGNTEAFF
cdr3_nt: TGCGCCAGCAGCCCGGACGGACAGGGGAACACTGAAGCTTTCTTT

j_call: TRBJ2-5
v_call: TRBV6-2/TRBV6-3
clone_size: .
d_call: .
cdr3_aa: CASSFAGTVQETQYF
cdr3_nt: TGTGCCAGCAGTTTCGCGGGGACGGTCCAAGAGACCCAGTACTTC

j_call: TRBJ2-5
v_call: TRBV7-9
clone_size: few
d_call: TRBD2
cdr3_aa: CASSLADWAIAGLETQYF
cdr3_nt: TGTGCCAGCAGCTTAGCAGACTGGGCGATAGCGGGCCTAGAGACCCAGTACTTC

j_call: TRBJ2-3
v_call: TRBV5-6
clone_size: .
d_call: .
cdr3_aa: CASSLVRTRITDTQYF
cdr3_nt: TGTGCCAGCAGCTTGGTCCGAACTAGAATAACTGATACGCAGTATTTT

j_call: TRBJ2-7
v_call: TRBV3-1
clone_size: .
d_call: .
cdr3_aa: CASSQRGSYEQYF
cdr3_nt: TGTGCCAGCAGCCAACGGGGCTCCTACGAGCAGTACTTC

j_call: TRBJ2-1
v_call: TRBV7-9
clone_size: .
d_call: TRBD1
cdr3_aa: CASSLAGQGFSHNEQFF
cdr3_nt: TGTGCCAGCAGCTTAGCGGGACAGGGATTCTCCCACAATGAGCAGTTCTTC

j_call: TRBJ1-2
v_call: TRBV15
clone_size: .
d_call: .
cdr3_aa: CATSHELLSYGYTF
cdr3_nt: TGTGCCACCAGCCACGAGCTTTTGTCCTATGGCTACACCTTC

j_call: TRBJ1-4
v_call: TRBV30
clone_size: .
d_call: TRBD1
cdr3_aa: CAWGDRVTNEKLFF
cdr3_nt: TGTGCCTGGGGGGACAGGGTAACTAATGAAAAACTGTTTTTT

j_call: TRBJ1-5
v_call: TRBV12-3/TRBV12-4
clone_size: .
d_call: .
cdr3_aa: CASSPRGGGERSNQPQHF
cdr3_nt: TGTGCCAGCAGTCCCCGGGGGGGAGGTGAAAGAAGCAATCAGCCCCAGCATTTT

j_call: TRBJ2-1
v_call: TRBV30
clone_size: .
d_call: TRBD2
cdr3_aa: CAWSRTRANEQFF
cdr3_nt: TGTGCCTGGAGTCGGACTAGGGCTAATGAGCAGTTCTTC

j_call: TRBJ2-7
v_call: TRBV20-1
clone_size: .
d_call: TRBD1
cdr3_aa: CSARAIRQGDSYEQYF
cdr3_nt: TGCAGTGCTAGAGCAATCCGACAGGGTGACTCCTACGAGCAGTACTTC

j_call: TRBJ2-5
v_call: TRBV25-1
clone_size: .
d_call: .
cdr3_aa: CASSPGGPVGETQYF
cdr3_nt: TGTGCCAGCAGTCCGGGCGGGCCGGTAGGAGAGACCCAGTACTTC

j_call: TRBJ2-5
v_call: TRBV7-3
clone_size: .
d_call: .
cdr3_aa: CASSVTSGETQYF
cdr3_nt: TGTGCCAGCAGCGTGACCTCCGGCGAGACCCAGTACTTC

j_call: TRBJ1-1
v_call: TRBV12-3/TRBV12-4
clone_size: .
d_call: .
cdr3_aa: CASSPQMNTEAFF
cdr3_nt: TGTGCCAGCAGTCCCCAGATGAACACTGAAGCTTTCTTT

j_call: TRBJ1-5
v_call: TRBV5-6
clone_size: .
d_call: .
cdr3_aa: CASSLLGDYQPQHF
cdr3_nt: TGTGCCAGCAGCTTGTTAGGGGACTATCAGCCCCAGCATTTT

j_call: TRBJ1-6
v_call: TRBV27
clone_size: .
d_call: .
cdr3_aa: CASSLDRNNSPLHF
cdr3_nt: TGTGCCAGCAGTTTAGACCGAAATAATTCACCCCTCCACTTT

j_call: TRBJ2-7
v_call: TRBV29-1
clone_size: .
d_call: .
cdr3_aa: CSVVFSYYEQYF
cdr3_nt: TGCAGCGTTGTTTTCTCATACTACGAGCAGTACTTC

j_call: TRBJ1-6
v_call: TRBV4-1
clone_size: .
d_call: .
cdr3_aa: CASSRSLGGNLMNSPLHF
cdr3_nt: TGCGCCAGCAGCCGATCTCTGGGGGGGAACCTTATGAATTCACCCCTCCACTTT

j_call: TRBJ2-5
v_call: TRBV30
clone_size: once
d_call: TRBD2
cdr3_aa: CAWSALAGGQETQYF
cdr3_nt: TGTGCCTGGAGTGCCCTAGCGGGAGGGCAAGAGACCCAGTACTTC

j_call: TRBJ2-7
v_call: TRBV11-3
clone_size: once
d_call: .
cdr3_aa: CASSFGAESSYEQYF
cdr3_nt: TGTGCCAGCAGCTTTGGCGCGGAAAGCTCCTACGAGCAGTACTTC

j_call: TRBJ2-1
v_call: TRBV20-1
clone_size: once
d_call: .
cdr3_aa: CSAEGGGSSYNEQFF
cdr3_nt: TGCAGTGCAGAGGGGGGGGGAAGCTCCTACAATGAGCAGTTCTTC

j_call: TRBJ2-7
v_call: TRBV12-3/TRBV12-4
clone_size: .
d_call: TRBD2
cdr3_aa: CASTPGGEDYEQYF
cdr3_nt: TGTGCCAGCACCCCGGGGGGGGAGGACTACGAGCAGTACTTC

j_call: TRBJ1-2
v_call: TRBV24-1
clone_size: .
d_call: .
cdr3_aa: CATSDERRYGYTF
cdr3_nt: TGTGCCACCAGTGACGAACGACGGTATGGCTACACCTTC

j_call: TRBJ2-5
v_call: TRBV6-5
clone_size: .
d_call: .
cdr3_aa: CASRRGFDGTQYF
cdr3_nt: TGTGCCAGCAGACGAGGATTCGACGGGACCCAGTACTTC

j_call: TRBJ2-5
v_call: TRBV6-2/TRBV6-3
clone_size: once
d_call: .
cdr3_aa: CASSYGKFETQYF
cdr3_nt: TGTGCCAGCAGTTACGGGAAGTTCGAGACCCAGTACTTC

j_call: TRBJ2-7
v_call: TRBV20-1
clone_size: .
d_call: .
cdr3_aa: CSARDRGDEQYF
cdr3_nt: TGCAGTGCTAGAGATCGAGGAGACGAGCAGTACTTC

j_call: TRBJ1-2
v_call: TRBV9
clone_size: .
d_call: .
cdr3_aa: CASSVGLATYGYTF
cdr3_nt: TGTGCCAGCAGCGTAGGTCTAGCCACCTATGGCTACACCTTC

j_call: TRBJ1-2
v_call: TRBV30
clone_size: .
d_call: .
cdr3_aa: CAWRDAYYYGYTF
cdr3_nt: TGTGCCTGGAGGGACGCGTACTACTATGGCTACACCTTC